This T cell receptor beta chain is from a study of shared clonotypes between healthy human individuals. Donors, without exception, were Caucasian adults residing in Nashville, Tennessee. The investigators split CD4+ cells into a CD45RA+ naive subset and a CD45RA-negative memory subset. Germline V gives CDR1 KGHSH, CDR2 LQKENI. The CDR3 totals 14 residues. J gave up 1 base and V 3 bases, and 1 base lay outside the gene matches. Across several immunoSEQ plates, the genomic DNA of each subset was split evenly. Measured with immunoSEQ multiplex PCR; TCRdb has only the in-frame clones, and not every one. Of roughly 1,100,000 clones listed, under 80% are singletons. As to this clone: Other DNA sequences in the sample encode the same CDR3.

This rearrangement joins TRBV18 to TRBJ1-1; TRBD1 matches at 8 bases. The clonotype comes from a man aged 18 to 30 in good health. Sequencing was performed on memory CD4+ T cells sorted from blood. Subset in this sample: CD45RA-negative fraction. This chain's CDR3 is CASSPGTGNTEAFF. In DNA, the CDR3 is TGTGCCAGCTCACCCGGGACAGGGAACACTGAAGCTTTCTTT.